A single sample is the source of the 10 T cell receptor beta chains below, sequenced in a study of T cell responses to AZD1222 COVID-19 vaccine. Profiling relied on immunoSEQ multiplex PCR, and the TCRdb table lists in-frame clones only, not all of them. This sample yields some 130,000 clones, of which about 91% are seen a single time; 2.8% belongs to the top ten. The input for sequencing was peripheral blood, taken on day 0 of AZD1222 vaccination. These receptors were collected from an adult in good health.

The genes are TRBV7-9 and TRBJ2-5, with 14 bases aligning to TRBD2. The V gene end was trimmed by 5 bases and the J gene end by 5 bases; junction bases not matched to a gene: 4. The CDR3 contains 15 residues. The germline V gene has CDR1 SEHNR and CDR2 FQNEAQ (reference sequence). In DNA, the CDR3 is TGTGCCAGCAGCCAGGGACTAGCGGGAGCTGAGACCCAGTACTTC. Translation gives CASSQGLAGAETQYF.

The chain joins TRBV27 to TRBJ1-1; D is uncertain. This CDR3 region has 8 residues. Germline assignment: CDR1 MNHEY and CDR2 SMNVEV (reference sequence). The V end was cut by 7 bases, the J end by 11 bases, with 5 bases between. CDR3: CASNRAFF. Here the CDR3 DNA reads TGTGCCAGCAATAGGGCTTTCTTT.

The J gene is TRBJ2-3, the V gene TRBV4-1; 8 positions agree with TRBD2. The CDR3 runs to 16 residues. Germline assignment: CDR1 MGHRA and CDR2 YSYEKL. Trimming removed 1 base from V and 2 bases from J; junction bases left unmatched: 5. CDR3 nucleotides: TGCGCCAGCAGCCAAGCGCACGGGAGGGACACAGATACGCAGTATTTT. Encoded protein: CASSQAHGRDTDTQYF.

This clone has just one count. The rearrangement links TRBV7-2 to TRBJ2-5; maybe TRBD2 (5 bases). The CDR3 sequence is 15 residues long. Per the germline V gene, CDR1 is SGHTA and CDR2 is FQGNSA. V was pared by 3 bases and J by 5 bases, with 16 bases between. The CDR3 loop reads CASSLPTSAAETQYF. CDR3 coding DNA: TGTGCCAGCAGCTTGCCAACTAGTGCTGCGGAGACCCAGTACTTC.

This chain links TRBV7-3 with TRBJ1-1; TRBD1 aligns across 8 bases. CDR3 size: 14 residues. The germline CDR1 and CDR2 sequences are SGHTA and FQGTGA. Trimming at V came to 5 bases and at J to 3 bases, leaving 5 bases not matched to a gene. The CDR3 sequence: CASSPSRGHTEAFF. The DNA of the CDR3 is TGTGCCAGCAGCCCCAGCAGGGGGCACACTGAAGCTTTCTTT.

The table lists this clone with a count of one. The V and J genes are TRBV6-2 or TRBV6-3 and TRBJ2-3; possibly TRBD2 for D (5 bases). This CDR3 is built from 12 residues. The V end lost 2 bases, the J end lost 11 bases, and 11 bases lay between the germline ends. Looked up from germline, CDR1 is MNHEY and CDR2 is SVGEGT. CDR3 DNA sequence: TGTGCCAGCAGTTACGTGGCGGGTTTGCAGTATTTT. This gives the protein CASSYVAGLQYF.

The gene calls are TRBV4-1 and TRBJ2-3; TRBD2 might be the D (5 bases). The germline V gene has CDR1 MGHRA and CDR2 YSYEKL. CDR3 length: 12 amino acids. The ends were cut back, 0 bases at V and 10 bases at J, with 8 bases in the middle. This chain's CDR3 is CASSQELRAQYF. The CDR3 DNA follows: TGCGCCAGCAGCCAAGAACTGAGGGCGCAGTATTTT.

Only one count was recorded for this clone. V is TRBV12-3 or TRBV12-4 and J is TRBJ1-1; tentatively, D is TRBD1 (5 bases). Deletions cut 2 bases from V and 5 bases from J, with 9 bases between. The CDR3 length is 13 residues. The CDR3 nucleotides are TGTGCCAGCAGTTTACAGGGTTATACTGAAGCTTTCTTT. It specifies CASSLQGYTEAFF.

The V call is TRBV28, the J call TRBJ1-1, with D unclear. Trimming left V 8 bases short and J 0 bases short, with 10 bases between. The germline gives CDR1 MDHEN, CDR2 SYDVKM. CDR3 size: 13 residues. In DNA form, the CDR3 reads TGTGCCAGCGGGCCCTTCATGAACACTGAAGCTTTCTTT. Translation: CASGPFMNTEAFF.

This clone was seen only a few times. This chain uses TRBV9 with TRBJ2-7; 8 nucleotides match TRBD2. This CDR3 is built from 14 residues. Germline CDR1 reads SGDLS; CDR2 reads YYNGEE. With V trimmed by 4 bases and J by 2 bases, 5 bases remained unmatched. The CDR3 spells CASSRGGPTYEQYF. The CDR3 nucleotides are TGTGCCAGCAGCCGGGGGGGCCCTACCTACGAGCAGTACTTC.